The clone carrying this T cell receptor (beta chain) has only a few counts. Its antigen remains unidentified. The data were taken from a study of T-cell memory formation after mild COVID-19. Looking at the study overall: Most TCR clusters belonged to a single donor. Study-level points and caveats: Memory cells collected pre-infection included some clones that later responded, suggesting cross-reactive memory joined. A second wave expanding day 15 to 37 was CD4+-biased; contracting clones were balanced.

Trimming took off 3 bases at V and 0 bases at J, with 9 bases between the two ends. Germline CDR1 and CDR2: KGHDR and SFDVKD. This CDR3 spans 15 amino acids. TCR alpha and TCR beta cDNA libraries carrying sample barcodes and UMIs were produced by 5'RACE using constant-segment primers. TCRdb re-derived calls from the 5' RACE reads in MiXCR, one entry per CDR3 protein. The sample records 300,000 to 400,000 distinct CDR3 sequences, approximately 15% being singletons. The source is a man aged 18 to 35 who had mild COVID-19 (a few samples of this study predate the infection). Cell type and time point are not known. Sequencing was done on a sample of PBMCs or a T cell subset sorted from them (not recorded which). V usage is TRBV24-1 and J usage is TRBJ2-3; perhaps TRBD2 as D (5 bases). CDR3 DNA: TGTGCCACCAGTGATCCGGGGTTTAGCACAGATACGCAGTATTTT. Translation gives CATSDPGFSTDTQYF.